These 18 T cell receptor beta chains were sequenced from one sample in a study of T cells after yellow fever vaccination. TCRdb reanalysed the 5' RACE reads using MiXCR and keeps one entry per CDR3 protein. The table includes 340,000 or so distinct CDR3 sequences, roughly an eighth detected once. The sequenced sample was CD4+ T cells sorted from PBMCs, obtained 15 days after the yellow fever booster vaccination. These receptors all stem from a young man who received the YFV17D yellow fever vaccine.

The sample holds a few counts of this clonotype. The genes are TRBV7-3 and TRBJ2-1; no clear D gene. Trimming took 5 bases from V and 4 from J, leaving 9 bases between them. CDR1 is SGHTA, CDR2 FQGTGA, per germline. The CDR3 consists of 13 residues. Here the CDR3 DNA reads TGTGCCAGCAGCCAAAGATCTTACAATGAGCAGTTCTTC. Its translation: CASSQRSYNEQFF. The full variable domain, in which reference TRBV7-3 and TRBJ2-1 provide the parts outside the CDR3, is GAGVSQTPSNKVTEKGKYVELRCDPISGHTALYWYRQSLGQGPEFLIYFQGTGAADDSGLPNDRFFAVRPEGSVSTLKIQRTERGDSAVYLCASSQRSYNEQFFGPGTRLTVL.

This clonotype showed up just a few times. This chain joins TRBV29-1 and TRBJ2-3; maybe TRBD2 (7 bases). Germline loops: CDR1 SQVTM, CDR2 ANQGSEA. The CDR3 covers 13 residues. V was pared by 7 bases and J by 3 bases, with 14 bases between. The CDR3 spells CSAWGGATDTQYF. Here the CDR3 DNA reads TGCAGCGCCTGGGGGGGGGCAACAGATACGCAGTATTTT.

This clonotype was counted many times. V and J are TRBV9 and TRBJ1-1; TRBD1 matches at 7 bases. Germline lookup yields CDR1 SGDLS and CDR2 YYNGEE. The ends lost 3 bases at V and 0 bases at J; junction bases unmatched: 5. This CDR3 has 15 amino acids. As DNA, the CDR3 is TGTGCCAGCAGCGCCCGACAGGGAATGAACACTGAAGCTTTCTTT. As protein: CASSARQGMNTEAFF.

This chain connects TRBV5-1 to TRBJ2-5; D gene unclear. The CDR3 covers 15 residues. CDR1 SGHRS and CDR2 YFSETQ come from the germline V gene. V was clipped by 4 bases and J by 1 base, with 14 bases between them. The CDR3 reads CASSTSPGPQETQYF. The CDR3 region has the DNA TGCGCCAGCAGCACGTCCCCAGGCCCCCAAGAGACCCAGTACTTC.

The chain recombines TRBV20-1 with TRBJ1-2, with D possibly matching TRBD1 (5 bases). Germline CDR1 is DFQATT and CDR2 is SNEGSKA (reference sequence). V was clipped by 0 bases and J by 8 bases, with 19 bases between them. The CDR3 spans 15 residues. The CDR3 reads CSARDYKGSGHGYTF. CDR3 coding DNA: TGCAGTGCTAGAGATTACAAGGGCTCGGGGCACGGCTACACCTTC.

This clonotype turned up a few times. J is TRBJ1-5 and V is TRBV24-1; TRBD1 aligns across 9 bases. The CDR3 loop spans 15 amino acids. Losses at the gene ends were 4 bases for V and 7 bases for J; bases not matched to a gene: 7. The germline CDR1 and CDR2 sequences are KGHDR and SFDVKD. The CDR3 protein is CATSEKGQGYQPQHF. In DNA form, the CDR3 reads TGTGCCACCAGTGAGAAGGGACAGGGATACCAGCCCCAGCATTTT.

The chain employs TRBV6-1 and TRBJ2-5, with 8 positions matching TRBD2. From germline, CDR1 is MNHNS and CDR2 SASEGT. The CDR3 loop spans 14 amino acids. The ends lost 4 bases at V and 4 bases at J; junction bases unmatched: 5. CDR3 coding DNA: TGTGCCAGCAGTGCCGGGGGGGCACGAGAGACCCAGTACTTC. Protein: CASSAGGARETQYF.

In nucleotides, the CDR3 is TGTGCCAGCAGCCATGGTCGGTTACAAGAGACCCAGTACTTC. Residues: CASSHGRLQETQYF. The gene calls are TRBV4-2 and TRBJ2-5; no clear D. In germline, CDR1 is LGHNA, CDR2 YNFKEQ. The CDR3 is made up of 14 amino acids. The germline V and J ends were trimmed by 3 bases and 2 bases, with 10 bases remaining between them.

The rearrangement uses TRBV7-2 and TRBJ2-7; 7 nucleotides line up with TRBD1. The germline gives CDR1 SGHTA, CDR2 FQGNSA. Trimming at V came to 1 base and at J to 6 bases, leaving 9 bases not matched to a gene. The CDR3 covers 15 residues. The CDR3 here is CASSLGQGGIGEQYF. Here the CDR3 DNA reads TGTGCCAGCAGCTTAGGACAGGGTGGGATCGGCGAGCAGTACTTC.

Ten or more counts support this clonotype. This sequence joins TRBV25-1 and TRBJ1-1, with D possibly matching TRBD1 (6 bases). The CDR3 is made up of 14 amino acids. Between the trimmed V and J ends, which lost 0 bases and 10 bases, there was a span of 15 bases. CDR1 MGHDK and CDR2 SYGVNS come from the germline V gene. This chain's CDR3 is CASSEYGGLGRAFF. The CDR3 coding sequence is TGTGCCAGCAGTGAATATGGGGGGCTGGGTCGAGCTTTCTTT. Based on the CDR3 plus reference TRBV25-1 and TRBJ1-1, the full variable domain is EADIYQTPRYLVIGTGKKITLECSQTMGHDKMYWYQQDPGMELHLIHYSYGVNSTEKGDLSSESTVSRIRTEHFPLTLESARPSHTSQYLCASSEYGGLGRAFFGQGTRLTVV.

In this sample, this clonotype turned up a few times. This chain uses TRBV7-2 with TRBJ2-5, with D possibly being TRBD1 (6 bases). V lost 3 bases to trimming and J lost 5 bases, with 13 bases between them. Germline CDR1 and CDR2: SGHTA and FQGNSA. The CDR3 runs to 14 residues. CDR3 residues: CASSFQQGRETQYF. The CDR3 DNA reads TGTGCCAGCAGCTTCCAACAGGGACGGGAGACCCAGTACTTC.

This clonotype was picked up a small number of times. This sequence joins TRBV5-1 and TRBJ1-3; D is undetermined. The CDR3 is made up of 15 amino acids. V was pared by 1 base and J by 0 bases, with 8 bases between. Germline assignment: CDR1 SGHRS and CDR2 YFSETQ. CDR3 sequence reads: CASSLRVGSGNTIYF. The CDR3 DNA sequence: TGCGCCAGCAGCTTGAGGGTCGGCTCTGGAAACACCATATATTTT.

This clonotype occurred a few times. V usage is TRBV6-2 or TRBV6-3 and J usage is TRBJ2-1; D is uncertain. Germline loops: CDR1 MNHEY, CDR2 SVGEGT. The V end lost 4 bases, the J end lost 3 bases, and 4 bases lay between the germline ends. The CDR3 length is 12 residues. The CDR3 region is CASSWRYNEQFF. The CDR3 nucleotides are TGTGCCAGCAGTTGGCGCTACAATGAGCAGTTCTTC.

The sample holds one count of this clonotype. The genes are TRBV20-1 and TRBJ1-2, with 11 bases identical to TRBD1. After removal of 7 bases from V and 2 bases from J, the junction contained 9 bases not matched to a gene. The CDR3 runs 15 residues. Germline CDR1 is DFQATT and CDR2 is SNEGSKA (reference sequence). DNA of the CDR3: TGCAGTGTCAGGGACAGGGGGATTTCGAACTATGGCTACACCTTC. Protein: CSVRDRGISNYGYTF.

This clonotype was counted at least ten times. The chain links TRBV6-6 to TRBJ2-7; TRBD1 matches 11 bases. The germline V gene encodes CDR1 MNHNY and CDR2 SVGAGI (reference sequence). J was trimmed by 5 bases and V by 0 bases; bases with no gene match: 9. This CDR3 is built from 17 residues. In DNA, the CDR3 is TGTGCCAGCAGTTACTCACGTGGGACAGGGGGTCCCCACGAGCAGTACGTC. Translated, it gives CASSYSRGTGGPHEQYV.

Written as DNA, the CDR3 is TGCAGTGCCGGACAGGGGGCCCTCAGGGGGACTTTCTTT. This encodes CSAGQGALRGTFF. The genes are TRBV20-1 and TRBJ1-1; 11 bases are shared with TRBD1. The ends lost 6 bases at V and 12 bases at J; junction bases unmatched: 12. The CDR3 has 13 residues. Germline CDR1 reads DFQATT; CDR2 reads SNEGSKA (reference sequence).

This sequence joins TRBV5-1 and TRBJ2-5, with D possibly called TRBD1 or TRBD2 (5 bases each). The V gene lost 0 bases and the J gene lost 2 bases, with 11 bases spanning the gap. Per the germline V gene, CDR1 is SGHRS and CDR2 is YFSETQ. CDR3 size: 15 residues. CDR3 sequence reads: CASSLEGRRQETQYF. For the CDR3, the DNA is TGCGCCAGCAGCTTGGAGGGACGGCGGCAAGAGACCCAGTACTTC. Full variable domain (remainder filled in from reference TRBV5-1 and TRBJ2-5): KAGVTQTPRYLIKTRGQQVTLSCSPISGHRSVSWYQQTPGQGLQFLFEYFSETQRNKGNFPGRFSGRQFSNSRSEMNVSTLELGDSALYLCASSLEGRRQETQYFGPGTRLLVL.

This clonotype occurred a few times. V and J are TRBV9 and TRBJ2-1, with D perhaps TRBD2 (6 bases). Trimming shortened V by 0 bases and J by 7 bases, and 14 bases separated the two germline ends. This CDR3 contains 15 residues. Germline CDR1 reads SGDLS; CDR2 reads YYNGEE. CDR3: CASSVERPGGNEQFF. CDR3 in DNA: TGTGCCAGCAGCGTAGAAAGGCCTGGGGGGAATGAGCAGTTCTTC.